The 18 T cell receptor beta chains below were found in one sample sequenced in a study of T-cell reconstitution after alpha-beta-depleted transplantation in children. As it was prepared, the TCRbeta library received unique molecular identifiers. TCRdb passed the PCR reads through MiXCR, listing each CDR3 protein once. The data show some 200,000 distinct CDR3 sequences, under 9.5% seen once. This specimen consisted of PBMCs from the stem cell graft donor, obtained from the stem cell graft. These receptors originate from a human donor who donated a stem cell graft to a child with acute lymphoblastic leukemia.

The chain is built from TRBV11-2 and TRBJ1-2; TRBD1 is a possible D gene (5 bases). With 2 bases removed from V and 8 bases from J, the gap between germline ends came to 18 bases. In germline, CDR1 is SGHAT, CDR2 FQNNGV. The CDR3 is made up of 15 amino acids. Written as DNA, the CDR3 is TGTGCCAGCAGCTTACGGGGGATTGGTATGAACGGCTACACCTTC. It is translated as CASSLRGIGMNGYTF.

This clonotype has just a few counts. This chain connects TRBV19 to TRBJ1-2, with unresolved D. The germline V gene has CDR1 LNHDA and CDR2 SQIVND (reference sequence). The length of the CDR3 is 13 residues. V was trimmed by 3 bases and J by 8 bases, leaving 13 bases between them. The CDR3 bases are TGTGCCAGTAGTATCGGGCTATCCTGGGGCTACACCTTC. This translates into CASSIGLSWGYTF.

The CDR3 DNA sequence: TGTGCCACCAGACAGTTCCGGGATGGCTACACCTTC. It encodes CATRQFRDGYTF. The rearrangement joins TRBV27 to TRBJ1-2; perhaps TRBD1 as D (5 bases). Trimming stripped 10 bases from V and 6 bases from J, with 15 bases between. This CDR3 has 12 amino acids. The germline CDR1 and CDR2 sequences are MNHEY and SMNVEV (reference sequence).

This clonotype was found many times. The chain uses TRBV5-1 and TRBJ2-2, with D possibly being TRBD1 or TRBD2 (5 bases each). The length of the CDR3 is 14 residues. V was clipped by 0 bases and J by 11 bases, with 14 bases between them. Germline V CDR1 and CDR2: SGHRS, YFSETQ. CDR3 sequence: CASSLAPGARELFF. For the CDR3, the DNA is TGCGCCAGCAGCTTGGCCCCCGGGGCCAGAGAGCTGTTTTTT.

In its sample, this clonotype was seen many times. V and J are TRBV20-1 and TRBJ1-3; 8 bases map to TRBD1. The length of the CDR3 is 15 residues. CDR1 is DFQATT and CDR2 is SNEGSKA in the germline V gene (reference sequence). J gave up 4 bases and V 3 bases, and 8 bases lay outside the gene matches. CDR3: CSASPDRGWGNTIYF. The CDR3 DNA reads as TGCAGTGCTAGCCCCGACAGGGGTTGGGGAAACACCATATATTTT.

There are many counts of this clonotype. This chain links TRBV12-3 or TRBV12-4 with TRBJ2-2; D might be TRBD1 (6 bases). The CDR3 is 15 residues long. Trimming removed 6 bases at V and 0 bases at J, with 11 bases between. CDR3 in amino acids: CASRSGTSNTGELFF. In DNA form, the CDR3 reads TGTGCCAGCAGATCCGGGACATCGAACACCGGGGAGCTGTTTTTT.

This clonotype appeared a few times. This chain uses TRBV11-2 with TRBJ2-7; D not resolved. This CDR3 is built from 14 residues. The germline gives CDR1 SGHAT, CDR2 FQNNGV. Trimming removed 4 bases at V and 0 bases at J, with 10 bases between. CDR3 DNA: TGTGCCAGCAGCTCAACCAGGCACTCCTACGAGCAGTACTTC. It is translated as CASSSTRHSYEQYF.

This clonotype was found a few times. V gene TRBV19 combines with J gene TRBJ1-1, with D possibly matching TRBD1 (5 bases). V lost 3 bases, J lost 11 bases, and 13 bases lay in between. The length of the CDR3 is 12 residues. Germline loops: CDR1 LNHDA, CDR2 SQIVND (reference sequence). CDR3 DNA: TGTGCCAGTAGTATCGATCAGGGTTGGGCTTTCTTT. Translating it yields CASSIDQGWAFF.

This clonotype was observed a few times. The V call is TRBV6-2 or TRBV6-3, the J call TRBJ2-7, with D possibly being TRBD1 or TRBD2 (6 bases each). The CDR3 is made up of 15 amino acids. Germline V gives CDR1 MNHEY, CDR2 SVGEGT. Trimming removed 0 bases at V and 4 bases at J, with 13 bases between. As DNA, the CDR3 is TGTGCCAGCAGTTACTCGGGACGGGGGCTGTACGAGCAGTACTTC. As protein: CASSYSGRGLYEQYF.

This clonotype was picked up many times. This chain joins TRBV7-9 and TRBJ1-2; no reliable D call. V was clipped by 5 bases and J by 1 base, with 8 bases between them. The CDR3 spans 13 residues. The germline gives CDR1 SEHNR, CDR2 FQNEAQ (reference sequence). The CDR3 here is CASSGEVNYGYTF. CDR3 coding DNA: TGTGCCAGCAGCGGAGAAGTTAACTATGGCTACACCTTC.

The gene calls are TRBV6-1 and TRBJ1-2, with D possibly matching TRBD1 (6 bases). Germline CDR1 is MNHNS and CDR2 is SASEGT. V gave up 5 bases and J gave up 2 bases, with 9 bases separating them. This CDR3 has 13 residues. The CDR3: CASSITGNYGYTF. CDR3 nucleotide sequence: TGTGCCAGCAGTATTACAGGGAACTATGGCTACACCTTC.

Only a few counts were recorded for this clonotype. This rearrangement joins TRBV13 to TRBJ1-2; D not certain. The CDR3 runs to 13 residues. V lost 3 bases and J lost 7, with 12 bases in between. CDR1 is PRHDT and CDR2 is FYEKMQ in the germline V gene (reference sequence). CDR3: CASSFKGFAGYTF. For the CDR3, the DNA is TGTGCCAGCAGCTTCAAGGGTTTCGCTGGCTACACCTTC.

The sample holds a few counts of this clonotype. The CDR3 protein is CSAEGEGTEAFF. Here the CDR3 DNA reads TGCAGTGCTGAAGGGGAGGGCACTGAAGCTTTCTTT. The chain joins TRBV20-1 to TRBJ1-1; tentatively, D is TRBD1 (5 bases). Trimming pared 5 bases from V and 4 bases from J, leaving 11 bases between. The CDR3 length is 12 residues. Germline V lookup: CDR1 DFQATT, CDR2 SNEGSKA (reference sequence).

V is TRBV20-1 and J is TRBJ2-7, with 7 bases identical to TRBD1. J was trimmed by 1 base and V by 1 base; bases with no gene match: 1. The germline CDR1 and CDR2 sequences are DFQATT and SNEGSKA (reference sequence). The CDR3 extends over 13 amino acids. The CDR3 DNA reads as TGCAGTGCTAGAGGACAGGGTTCCTACGAGCAGTACTTC. Its translation: CSARGQGSYEQYF.

This sequence joins TRBV7-8 and TRBJ1-2; D ambiguous. CDR3 size: 13 residues. V was clipped by 6 bases and J by 2 bases, with 10 bases between them. CDR1 is SGHVS, CDR2 FQNEAQ, per germline. The CDR3 loop is CASRPLPNYGYTF. In DNA form, the CDR3 reads TGTGCCAGCAGACCACTACCCAACTATGGCTACACCTTC.

This clonotype occurred a few times. This chain connects TRBV27 to TRBJ2-5; D unclear. V lost 6 bases and J 4 bases, leaving 15 bases between the germline ends. The CDR3 spans 14 residues. From germline, CDR1 is MNHEY and CDR2 SMNVEV (reference sequence). CDR3 DNA sequence: TGTGCCAGCAGCCCCTCCACCCTGGCAGAGACCCAGTACTTC. Protein sequence: CASSPSTLAETQYF.

This clonotype occurred a few times. This chain uses TRBV10-2 with TRBJ1-4; tentatively, D is TRBD1 (6 bases). Per germline, CDR1 WSHSY and CDR2 SAAADI. This CDR3 spans 18 amino acids. Trimming stripped 4 bases from V and 0 bases from J, with 18 bases between. The CDR3 loop is CASSAYRVPWTTNEKLFF. Written as DNA, the CDR3 is TGCGCCAGCAGTGCATACAGGGTTCCCTGGACAACTAATGAAAAACTGTTTTTT.

In this sample, this clonotype turned up many times. V and J are TRBV5-1 and TRBJ2-1; TRBD2 matches at 8 bases. Trimming removed 3 bases from V and 4 bases from J; junction bases left unmatched: 6. Per germline, CDR1 SGHRS and CDR2 YFSETQ. This CDR3 is 15 amino acids long. CDR3 coding DNA: TGCGCCAGCAGCTCCAGCGGGGGACATTACAATGAGCAGTTCTTC. This codes for CASSSSGGHYNEQFF. The whole variable domain, remainder taken from reference TRBV5-1 and TRBJ2-1, is KAGVTQTPRYLIKTRGQQVTLSCSPISGHRSVSWYQQTPGQGLQFLFEYFSETQRNKGNFPGRFSGRQFSNSRSEMNVSTLELGDSALYLCASSSSGGHYNEQFFGPGTRLTVL.